These 16 T cell receptor beta chains were all obtained from the same sample, sequenced in a study of shared clonotypes between healthy human individuals. Naivety among CD8 cells was defined by CD45RO negativity and positive CCR7 selection, thereby excluding terminally differentiated effector memory CD45RA+ cells. Data came from immunoSEQ multiplex PCR; TCRdb stores just in-frame clones and leaves some out. The table has around 600,000 clones, 95% to 98% seen once. The sequenced material came from naive CD8+ T cells sorted from blood. Receptors originate from a man aged 25 to 45 in good health.

This clone is a singleton in its sample. The genes are TRBV27 and TRBJ1-5, with D possibly TRBD1 on 5 matching bases. CDR1 MNHEY and CDR2 SMNVEV come from the germline V gene (reference sequence). V was trimmed by 3 bases and J by 0 bases, leaving 33 bases between them. The CDR3 is 23 residues long. Written as DNA, the CDR3 is TGTGCCAGCAGTTTCCCTCTGCCCGGGACGGGGACCGGATCTCCTACTAGCAATCAGCCCCAGCATTTT. Translation: CASSFPLPGTGTGSPTSNQPQHF.

V and J are TRBV29-1 and TRBJ2-2, with 7 bases that match TRBD2. Unmatched junction bases numbered 8, after V lost 3 bases and J lost 4 bases. This CDR3 region has 15 residues. Germline-derived CDR1 and CDR2 are SQVTM and ANQGSEA. The CDR3, as DNA: TGCAGCGTTGATCGGCGGGAGTTGGGCACCGGGGAGCTGTTTTTT. Translated, it gives CSVDRRELGTGELFF.

This chain joins TRBV9 and TRBJ1-2; D is uncertain. Trimming took 7 bases from V and 0 from J, leaving 10 bases between them. CDR3 length: 13 residues. Germline V lookup: CDR1 SGDLS, CDR2 YYNGEE. Here the CDR3 DNA reads TGTGCCAGCCTAGGCGCACCTAACTATGGCTACACCTTC. Translating it yields CASLGAPNYGYTF.

The genes are TRBV4-3 and TRBJ2-1, with TRBD2 matching over 8 bases. The CDR3 length is 16 residues. V was pared by 0 bases and J by 9 bases, with 10 bases of the junction left unmatched. Germline V gives CDR1 LGHNA, CDR2 YSLEER. CDR3 residues: CASSQDRLAKQSEQFF. CDR3 bases: TGCGCCAGCAGCCAAGATAGACTAGCGAAACAAAGTGAGCAGTTCTTC.

The rearrangement uses TRBV29-1 and TRBJ2-7; 8 bases match TRBD2. Germline assignment: CDR1 SQVTM and CDR2 ANQGSEA. V shed 0 bases and J 7 bases; nucleotides not matched to a gene: 2. This CDR3 region has 12 residues. CDR3 sequence: CSVEEGLGEQYF. The CDR3 DNA reads TGCAGCGTTGAAGAGGGACTAGGAGAGCAGTACTTC.

This rearrangement joins TRBV9 to TRBJ2-1; the D gene is possibly TRBD2 (5 bases). CDR1 SGDLS and CDR2 YYNGEE come from the germline V gene. This CDR3 comprises 13 residues. The V and J ends lost 3 bases and 4 bases respectively, with 8 bases between them. The CDR3 here is CASSAEGYNEQFF. CDR3 DNA: TGTGCCAGCAGCGCTGAGGGTTACAATGAGCAGTTCTTC.

J is TRBJ1-1 and V is TRBV7-9, with TRBD1 matching 7 bases. J was trimmed by 0 bases and V by 9 bases; bases with no gene match: 1. Germline-derived CDR1 and CDR2 are SEHNR and FQNEAQ (reference sequence). CDR3 length equals 12 residues. The CDR3 spells CARGQVNTEAFF. The CDR3 region has the DNA TGTGCCAGAGGACAGGTGAACACTGAAGCTTTCTTT.

The chain is built from TRBV27 and TRBJ2-3; D remains ambiguous. The CDR3 totals 20 residues. V lost 1 base, J lost 0 bases, and 23 bases lay in between. Looked up from germline, CDR1 is MNHEY and CDR2 is SMNVEV (reference sequence). The CDR3 spells CASSLLLDGSLVTSTDTQYF. DNA for the CDR3: TGTGCCAGCAGTTTATTGTTAGACGGGTCCTTAGTAACTAGCACAGATACGCAGTATTTT.

The V call is TRBV11-2, the J call TRBJ2-5; D unresolved. Germline lookup yields CDR1 SGHAT and CDR2 FQNNGV. The CDR3 consists of 13 residues. V shed 3 bases and J shed 5 bases, with 10 bases lying between them. The CDR3 DNA follows: TGTGCCAGCAGCTTTGGTGGTTTTGAGACCCAGTACTTC. It translates to CASSFGGFETQYF.

CDR3: CASSLTTNLYNEQFF. The CDR3 nucleotides are TGTGCCAGCAGCCTGACGACTAACCTATACAATGAGCAGTTCTTC. The V call is TRBV11-2, the J call TRBJ2-1; D perhaps matches TRBD2 (5 bases). Germline CDR1 and CDR2: SGHAT and FQNNGV. V was shortened by 5 bases and J by 4 bases, with 15 bases between the two germline ends. The CDR3 spans 15 residues.

The chain employs TRBV6-5 and TRBJ2-3; no firm D call. The CDR3 spans 16 residues. V gave up 3 bases and J gave up 2 bases, with 15 bases separating them. The germline V gene has CDR1 MNHEY and CDR2 SVGAGI. Written as DNA, the CDR3 is TGTGCCAGCAGTTATTCCCCTGACGGTTACACAGATACGCAGTATTTT. This sequence encodes CASSYSPDGYTDTQYF.

This clone was seen a single time. The same CDR3 also results from other DNA sequences found in this sample. The chain combines TRBV6-5 with TRBJ2-3, with TRBD1 as a possible D gene (6 bases). Trimming pared 0 bases from V and 5 bases from J, leaving 6 bases between. CDR1 is MNHEY and CDR2 is SVGAGI in the germline V gene. The CDR3 has 13 amino acids. For the CDR3, the DNA is TGTGCCAGCAGTTACTCGACAGGAGATACGCAGTATTTT. Protein sequence: CASSYSTGDTQYF.

The CDR3 DNA reads as TGCGCCAGCAGCCTCAAAGAAGACAAGCCGGGTATGGAGACCCAGTACTTC. As protein: CASSLKEDKPGMETQYF. The gene calls are TRBV4-1 and TRBJ2-5; no firm D call. V was trimmed by 4 bases and J by 5 bases, leaving 23 bases between them. CDR1 is MGHRA, CDR2 YSYEKL, per germline. The CDR3 consists of 17 residues.

The chain joins TRBV9 to TRBJ2-5; possibly TRBD1 for D (5 bases). V was trimmed by 0 bases and J by 4 bases, leaving 16 bases between them. Germline assignment: CDR1 SGDLS and CDR2 YYNGEE. The CDR3 covers 16 residues. CDR3 sequence reads: CASSVEARAFPETQYF. The CDR3, as DNA: TGTGCCAGCAGCGTAGAGGCCAGGGCTTTTCCAGAGACCCAGTACTTC.

In its sample, this clone was seen once. The genes are TRBV10-1 and TRBJ2-7, with D possibly TRBD2 on 5 matching bases. With 3 bases removed from V and 2 bases from J, the gap between germline ends came to 8 bases. This CDR3 contains 13 residues. The germline CDR1 and CDR2 sequences are WNHNN and SYGVQD (reference sequence). The CDR3 here is CASSDSGAYEQYF. CDR3 in DNA: TGCGCCAGCAGTGACTCCGGGGCCTACGAGCAGTACTTC.

The chain combines TRBV7-9 with TRBJ1-1, with a weak D call TRBD1 (5 bases). The CDR3 runs 14 residues. CDR1 and CDR2 from the germline V gene are SEHNR and FQNEAQ (reference sequence). Trimming took 8 bases from V and 4 from J, leaving 17 bases between them. DNA of the CDR3: TGTGCCAGCCCCACTGGGGCCGAGAGCACTGAAGCTTTCTTT. Encoded protein: CASPTGAESTEAFF.